This TCR beta chain was observed in a study of cytomegalovirus exposure and HLA in healthy donors. General observations from the study: Certain sequence variants were highly shared and formed a cluster, and this cluster was likely a sequencing artifact. Later on, an analysis found that several of the most significant clusters appeared to be linked to common viral pathogens, which included parvovirus B19.

Primers for the PCR totalled 60 Vbeta and 13 Jbeta. The protocol was immunoSEQ multiplex PCR, while the TCRdb copy is restricted to in-frame clones and leaves out a portion. Here the sample spans 90,000 to 130,000 clones, 79% being singletons. Details on this clone: What it binds is unknown.

The V and J ends lost 0 bases and 4 bases respectively, with 7 bases between them. The CDR3 contains 14 residues. From germline, CDR1 is MNHEY and CDR2 SVGAGI. This TCR derives from a woman under 30 in good health and CMV-seropositive. The rearrangement joins TRBV6-5 to TRBJ1-3; no clear D gene. Source material: PBMCs. CDR3 sequence reads: CASSYSSEGNTIYF. The CDR3 DNA reads TGTGCCAGCAGTTACTCGAGCGAAGGAAACACCATATATTTT.